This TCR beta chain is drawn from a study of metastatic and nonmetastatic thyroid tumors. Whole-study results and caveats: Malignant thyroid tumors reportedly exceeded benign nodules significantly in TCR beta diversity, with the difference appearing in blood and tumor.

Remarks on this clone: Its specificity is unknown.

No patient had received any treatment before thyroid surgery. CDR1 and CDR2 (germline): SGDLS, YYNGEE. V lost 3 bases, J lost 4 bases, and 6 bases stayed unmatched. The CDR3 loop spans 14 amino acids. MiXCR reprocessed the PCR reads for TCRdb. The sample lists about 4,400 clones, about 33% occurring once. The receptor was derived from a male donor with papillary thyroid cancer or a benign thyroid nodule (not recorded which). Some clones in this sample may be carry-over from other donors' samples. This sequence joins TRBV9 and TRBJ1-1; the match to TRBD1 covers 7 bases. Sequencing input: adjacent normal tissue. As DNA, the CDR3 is TGTGCCAGCAGCGACAGGGGAGAAGTCACTGAAGCTTTCTTT. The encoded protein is CASSDRGEVTEAFF.